A single sample is the source of the 5 T cell receptor beta chains below, sequenced in a study of T cell responses to AZD1222 COVID-19 vaccine. The repertoire was sequenced with immunoSEQ multiplex PCR; TCRdb's copy has only in-frame clones and lacks some. Of about 67,000 clones in the sample, about 83% were seen once. This specimen was peripheral blood, taken 28 days after the second AZD1222 dose. The origin of the receptors is an adult who received the AZD1222 COVID-19 vaccine.

The gene calls are TRBV6-4 and TRBJ1-4, with D possibly matching TRBD1 (6 bases). From germline, CDR1 is MRHNA and CDR2 SNTAGT. The CDR3 has 14 amino acids. The V gene lost 3 bases and the J gene lost 5 bases, with 10 bases spanning the gap. CDR3 sequence: CASSEGGANEKLFF. In nucleotides, the CDR3 is TGTGCCAGCAGTGAGGGGGGGGCGAATGAAAAACTGTTTTTT.

This clone turned up a few times. The J gene is TRBJ2-3, the V gene TRBV5-8; tentative D call: TRBD2 (6 bases). Germline CDR1 and CDR2: SGHTS and YDEGEE. The V end was cut by 8 bases, the J end by 2 bases, with 15 bases between. The CDR3 is made up of 14 amino acids. The CDR3 loop is CARAGIGYTDTQYF. CDR3 nucleotides: TGTGCCAGGGCGGGAATCGGGTACACAGATACGCAGTATTTT.

The V and J genes are TRBV6-5 and TRBJ2-1; D unresolved. CDR1 is MNHEY and CDR2 is SVGAGI in the germline V gene. The CDR3 has 12 residues. With 2 bases removed from V and 8 bases from J, the gap between germline ends came to 7 bases. The CDR3 loop reads CASSYRFDEQFF. CDR3 DNA: TGTGCCAGCAGTTACCGGTTTGATGAGCAGTTCTTC.

The chain combines TRBV29-1 with TRBJ2-5; 11 positions agree with TRBD1. The CDR3 spans 13 residues. Germline-derived CDR1 and CDR2 are SQVTM and ANQGSEA. CDR3 amino acids: CRAGQGASETQYF. The CDR3 region has the DNA TGCAGGGCCGGACAGGGGGCGTCGGAGACCCAGTACTTC.

The chain is built from TRBV28 and TRBJ1-2; 8 positions match TRBD1. The CDR3 loop spans 16 amino acids. The germline V gene encodes CDR1 MDHEN and CDR2 SYDVKM. V was pared by 5 bases and J by 8 bases, with 16 bases of the junction left unmatched. CDR3 sequence reads: CASSLIPYRGRGGYTF. CDR3 coding DNA: TGTGCCAGCAGTCTAATTCCCTACAGGGGGAGGGGAGGCTACACCTTC.